A single T cell receptor (beta chain) is shown here with its context. Its antigen is currently unknown. This specimen belongs to a study of cytomegalovirus exposure and HLA in healthy donors. Findings of the study overall: Looking again later, the authors saw that most CMV-associated TCR beta chains seemed HLA-restricted. Altogether, 150 to 200 TCR beta chains were recorded as cytomegalovirus-associated.

Amplification used 60 Vbeta primers and 13 Jbeta primers. The protocol was immunoSEQ multiplex PCR, while the TCRdb copy is restricted to in-frame clones and leaves out a portion. Among about 210,000 clones listed, around 80% were seen once. CDR3 length equals 16 residues. From germline, CDR1 is SEHNR and CDR2 FQNEAQ (reference sequence). V dropped 5 bases and J dropped 1; count of bases not matched to a gene: 7. Sequenced sample: PBMCs. This TCR was sampled from a boy between 10 and 17 years old in good health and CMV-seronegative. This chain links TRBV7-9 with TRBJ1-1; 10 nucleotides line up with TRBD1. CDR3 residues: CASSGGQGLGNTEAFF. The CDR3 nucleotides read TGTGCCAGCAGCGGGGGACAGGGGCTGGGGAACACTGAAGCTTTCTTT.